This T cell receptor beta chain was obtained from a study of blood T cell repertoires in COVID-19. Study-wide background: Donors in the United States, Italy and Spain gave samples during acute or convalescent COVID-19.

Repertoires were generated with immunoSEQ multiplex PCR, while TCRdb's copy carries only in-frame clones and drops some. The data hold hundreds of thousands of clones, with about nine tenths observed a single time. The length of the CDR3 is 13 residues. V trimming: 3 bases; J trimming: 4 bases; junction bases outside the gene matches: 4. Looked up from germline, CDR1 is DFQATT and CDR2 is SNEGSKA (reference sequence). The receptor was isolated from a woman between 40 and 55 years old who had recovered from COVID-19. Sequencing input: peripheral blood. The chain has TRBV20-1 and TRBJ2-7, with 9 nucleotides matching TRBD2. CDR3 coding DNA: TGCAGTGCTAGTAGGCTAGCGGGGTACGAGCAGTACTTC. Translation gives CSASRLAGYEQYF.